The sequence of this T cell receptor beta chain was determined in a study of cytomegalovirus exposure and HLA in healthy donors. Amplification used 60 Vbeta primers and 13 Jbeta primers. The table came from immunoSEQ multiplex PCR; TCRdb's copy has only in-frame clones and leaves some out. The sample has 180,000 or so clones. Donors in the study were healthy people who gave bone marrow. Study-wide findings and caveats: Some highly shared sequence variants likely arose as a pipeline artifact.

About this clone itself: Its antigen is still unknown.

The clonotype originates from a boy aged 5-17 years in good health and CMV-seronegative. What was sequenced was PBMCs.

The CDR3 nucleotides read TGTGCCAGCAGGCTCGGGGATGAAGAAAAACTGTTTTTT. Translating gives CASRLGDEEKLFF. The chain links TRBV7-9 to TRBJ1-4, with D unclear. From germline, CDR1 is SEHNR and CDR2 FQNEAQ (reference sequence). Trimming took 6 bases from V and 8 from J, leaving 13 bases between them. This CDR3 has 13 residues.